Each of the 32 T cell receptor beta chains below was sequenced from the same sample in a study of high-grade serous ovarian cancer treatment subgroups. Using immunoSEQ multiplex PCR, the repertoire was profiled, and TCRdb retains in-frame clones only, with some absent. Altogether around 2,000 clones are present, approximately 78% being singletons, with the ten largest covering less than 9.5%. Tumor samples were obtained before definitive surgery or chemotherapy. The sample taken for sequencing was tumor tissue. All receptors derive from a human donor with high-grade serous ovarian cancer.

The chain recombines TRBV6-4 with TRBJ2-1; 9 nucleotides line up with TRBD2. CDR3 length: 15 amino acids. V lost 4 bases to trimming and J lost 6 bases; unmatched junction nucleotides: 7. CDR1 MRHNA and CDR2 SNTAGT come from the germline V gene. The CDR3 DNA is TGTGCCAGCAGTGTTCTGGCGGGGGGGCGCAATGAGCAGTTCTTC. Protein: CASSVLAGGRNEQFF.

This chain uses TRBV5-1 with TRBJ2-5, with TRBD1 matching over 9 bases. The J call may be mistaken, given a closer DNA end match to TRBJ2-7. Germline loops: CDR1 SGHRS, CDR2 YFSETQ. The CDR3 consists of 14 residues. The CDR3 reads CASSFRQGDHEQYF. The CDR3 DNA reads TGCGCCAGCAGCTTCCGACAGGGGGATCACGAGCAGTACTTC.

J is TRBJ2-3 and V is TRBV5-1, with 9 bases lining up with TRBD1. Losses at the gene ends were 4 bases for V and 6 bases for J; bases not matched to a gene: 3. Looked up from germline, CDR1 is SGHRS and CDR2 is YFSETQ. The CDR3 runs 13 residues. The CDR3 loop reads CASSTQGADTQYF. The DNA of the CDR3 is TGCGCCAGCAGCACACAGGGGGCGGATACGCAGTATTTT.

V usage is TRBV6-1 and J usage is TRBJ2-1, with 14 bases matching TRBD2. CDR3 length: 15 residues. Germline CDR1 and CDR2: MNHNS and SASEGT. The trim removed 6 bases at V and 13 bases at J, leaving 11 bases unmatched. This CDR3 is CASSKSAGTSGGQFF. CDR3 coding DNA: TGTGCCAGCAGCAAATCGGCCGGGACTAGCGGGGGACAGTTCTTC.

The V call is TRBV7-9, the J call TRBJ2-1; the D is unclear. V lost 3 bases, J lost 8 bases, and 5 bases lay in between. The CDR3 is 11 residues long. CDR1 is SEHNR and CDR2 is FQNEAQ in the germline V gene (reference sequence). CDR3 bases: TGTGCCAGCAGCTTCCCCGATGAGCAGTTCTTC. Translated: CASSFPDEQFF.

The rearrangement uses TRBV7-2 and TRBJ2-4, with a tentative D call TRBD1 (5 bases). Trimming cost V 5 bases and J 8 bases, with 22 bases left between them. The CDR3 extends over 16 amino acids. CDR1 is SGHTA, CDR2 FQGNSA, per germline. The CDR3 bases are TGTGCCAGCAGCGTGGCGAGTGGGGCGTCAGGTGACATTCAGTACTTC. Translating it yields CASSVASGASGDIQYF.

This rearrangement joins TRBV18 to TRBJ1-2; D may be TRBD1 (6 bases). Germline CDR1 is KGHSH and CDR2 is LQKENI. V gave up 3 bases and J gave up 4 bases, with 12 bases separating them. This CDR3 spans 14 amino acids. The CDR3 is CASSPTGALYGYTF. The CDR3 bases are TGTGCCAGCTCACCGACAGGAGCCCTCTATGGCTACACCTTC.

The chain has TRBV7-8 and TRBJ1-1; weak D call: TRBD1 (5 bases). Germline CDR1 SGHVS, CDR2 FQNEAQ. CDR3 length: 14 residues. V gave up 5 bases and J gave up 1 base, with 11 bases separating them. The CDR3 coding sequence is TGTGCCAGCAGCCCAGGGAACCAGAACACTGAAGCTTTCTTT. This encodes CASSPGNQNTEAFF.

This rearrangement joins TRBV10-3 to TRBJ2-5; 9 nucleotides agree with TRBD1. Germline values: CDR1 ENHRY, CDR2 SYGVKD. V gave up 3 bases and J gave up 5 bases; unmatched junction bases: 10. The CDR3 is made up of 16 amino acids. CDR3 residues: CAISDDQQGARETQYF. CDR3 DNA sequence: TGTGCCATCAGTGACGACCAACAGGGGGCGCGGGAGACCCAGTACTTC.

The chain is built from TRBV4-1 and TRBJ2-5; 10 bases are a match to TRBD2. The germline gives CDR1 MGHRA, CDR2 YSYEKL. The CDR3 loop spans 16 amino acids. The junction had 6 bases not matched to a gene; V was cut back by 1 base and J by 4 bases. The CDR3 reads CASSQARAGGIETQYF. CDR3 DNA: TGCGCCAGCAGCCAAGCCAGAGCGGGAGGGATAGAGACCCAGTACTTC.

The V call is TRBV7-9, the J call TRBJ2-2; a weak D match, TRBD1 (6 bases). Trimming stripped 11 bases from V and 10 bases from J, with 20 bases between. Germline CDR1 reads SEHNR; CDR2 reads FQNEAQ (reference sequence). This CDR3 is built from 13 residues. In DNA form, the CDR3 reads TGTGCCTCCAGGGGTAGACAATTGGCGGAGCTGTTTTTT. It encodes CASRGRQLAELFF.

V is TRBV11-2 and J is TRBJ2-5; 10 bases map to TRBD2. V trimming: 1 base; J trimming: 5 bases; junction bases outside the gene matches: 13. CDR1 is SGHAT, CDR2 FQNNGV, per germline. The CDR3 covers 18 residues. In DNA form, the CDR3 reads TGTGCCAGCAGCTTAGTTCGAGCGGGGGGGCGGGGTGTTGAGACCCAGTACTTC. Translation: CASSLVRAGGRGVETQYF.

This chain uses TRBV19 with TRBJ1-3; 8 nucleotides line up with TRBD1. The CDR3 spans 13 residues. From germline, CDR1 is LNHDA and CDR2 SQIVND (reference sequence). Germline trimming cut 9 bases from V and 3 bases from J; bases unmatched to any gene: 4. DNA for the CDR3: TGTGCCAGCCGGGGACAGGTTGGAAACACCATATATTTT. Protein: CASRGQVGNTIYF.

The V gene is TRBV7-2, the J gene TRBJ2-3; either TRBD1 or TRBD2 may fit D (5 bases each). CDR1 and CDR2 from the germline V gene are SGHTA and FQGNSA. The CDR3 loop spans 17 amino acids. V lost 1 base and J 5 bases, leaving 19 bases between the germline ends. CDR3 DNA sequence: TGTGCCAGCAGCTTAGTGATCCGGTCGGGGCCGTTAGATACGCAGTATTTT. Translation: CASSLVIRSGPLDTQYF.

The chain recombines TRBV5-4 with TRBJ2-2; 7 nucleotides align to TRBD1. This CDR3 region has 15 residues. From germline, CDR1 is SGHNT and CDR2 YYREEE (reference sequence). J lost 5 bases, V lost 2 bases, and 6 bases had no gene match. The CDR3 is CASSFDTGVTGELFF. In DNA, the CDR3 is TGTGCCAGCAGCTTTGATACAGGGGTGACCGGGGAGCTGTTTTTT.

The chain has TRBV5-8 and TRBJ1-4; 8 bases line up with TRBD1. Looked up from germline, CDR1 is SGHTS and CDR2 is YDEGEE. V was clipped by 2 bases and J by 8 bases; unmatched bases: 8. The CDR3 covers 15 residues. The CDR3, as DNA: TGTGCCAGCAGCTTAGGGGCGGGACAGGCCGAAAAACTGTTTTTT. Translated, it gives CASSLGAGQAEKLFF.

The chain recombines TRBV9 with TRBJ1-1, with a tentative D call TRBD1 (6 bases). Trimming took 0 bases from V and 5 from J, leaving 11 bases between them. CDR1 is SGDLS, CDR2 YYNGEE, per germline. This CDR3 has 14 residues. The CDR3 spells CASSVAEGVTEAFF. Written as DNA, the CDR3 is TGTGCCAGCAGCGTAGCCGAGGGGGTGACTGAAGCTTTCTTT.

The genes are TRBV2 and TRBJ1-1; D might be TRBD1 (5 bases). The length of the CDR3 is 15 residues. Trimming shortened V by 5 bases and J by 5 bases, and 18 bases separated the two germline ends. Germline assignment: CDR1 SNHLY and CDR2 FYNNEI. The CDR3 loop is CASSPRSPGRTEAFF. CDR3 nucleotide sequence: TGTGCCAGCAGTCCCCGGTCGCCAGGGCGGACTGAAGCTTTCTTT.

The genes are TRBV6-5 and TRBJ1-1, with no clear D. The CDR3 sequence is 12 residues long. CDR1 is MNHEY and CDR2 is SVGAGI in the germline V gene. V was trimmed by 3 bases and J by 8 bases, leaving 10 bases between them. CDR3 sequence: CASSYGGQEAFF. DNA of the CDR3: TGTGCCAGCAGTTATGGAGGGCAGGAAGCTTTCTTT.

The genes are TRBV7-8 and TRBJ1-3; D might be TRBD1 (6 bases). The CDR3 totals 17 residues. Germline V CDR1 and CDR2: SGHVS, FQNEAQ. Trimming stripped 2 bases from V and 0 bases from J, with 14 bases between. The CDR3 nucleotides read TGTGCCAGCAGCTTATGGACAGCAACAGACTCTGGAAACACCATATATTTT. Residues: CASSLWTATDSGNTIYF. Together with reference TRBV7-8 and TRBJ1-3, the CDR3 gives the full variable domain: GAGVSQSPRYKVAKRGQDVALRCDPISGHVSLFWYQQALGQGPEFLTYFQNEAQLDKSGLPSDRFFAERPEGSVSTLKIQRTQQEDSAVYLCASSLWTATDSGNTIYFGEGSWLTVV.

The CDR3 region is CASSLRNQPQHF. CDR3 nucleotide sequence: TGTGCCAGCAGTTTACGGAATCAGCCCCAGCATTTT. The chain has TRBV27 and TRBJ1-5, with D uncertain. V lost 2 bases to trimming and J lost 4 bases, with 3 bases between them. This CDR3 comprises 12 residues. Germline V gives CDR1 MNHEY, CDR2 SMNVEV (reference sequence).

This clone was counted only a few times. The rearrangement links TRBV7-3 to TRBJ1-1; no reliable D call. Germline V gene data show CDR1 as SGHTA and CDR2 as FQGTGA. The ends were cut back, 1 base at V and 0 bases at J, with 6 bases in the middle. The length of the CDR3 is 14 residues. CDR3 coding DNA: TGTGCCAGCAGCTTAAGTGGGGTGAACACTGAAGCTTTCTTT. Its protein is CASSLSGVNTEAFF. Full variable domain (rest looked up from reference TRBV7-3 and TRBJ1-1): GAGVSQTPSNKVTEKGKYVELRCDPISGHTALYWYRQSLGQGPEFLIYFQGTGAADDSGLPNDRFFAVRPEGSVSTLKIQRTERGDSAVYLCASSLSGVNTEAFFGQGTRLTVV.

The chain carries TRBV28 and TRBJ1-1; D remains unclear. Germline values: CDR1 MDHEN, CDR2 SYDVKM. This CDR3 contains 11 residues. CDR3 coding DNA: TGTGTCCGATGGGGTAGGGCTGAAGCTTTCTTT. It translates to CVRWGRAEAFF. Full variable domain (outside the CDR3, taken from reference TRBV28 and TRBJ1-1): DVKVTQSSRYLVKRTGEKVFLECVQDMDHENMFWYRQDPGLGLRLIYFSYDVKMKEKGDIPEGYSVSREKKERFSLILESASTNQTSMYLCVRWGRAEAFFGQGTRLTVV.

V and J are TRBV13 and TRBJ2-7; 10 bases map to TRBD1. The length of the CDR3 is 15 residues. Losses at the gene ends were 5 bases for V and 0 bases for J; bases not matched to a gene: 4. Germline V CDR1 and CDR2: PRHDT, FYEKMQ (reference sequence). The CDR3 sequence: CASSPGTGVSYEQYV. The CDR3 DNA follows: TGTGCCAGCAGCCCCGGGACAGGGGTCTCCTACGAGCAGTACGTC.

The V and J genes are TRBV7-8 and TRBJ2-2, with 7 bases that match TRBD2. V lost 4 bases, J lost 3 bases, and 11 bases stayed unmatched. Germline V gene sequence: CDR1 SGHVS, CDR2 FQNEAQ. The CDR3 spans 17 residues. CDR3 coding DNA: TGTGCCAGCAGCTCCCATGGGAGGGGAGGTTACACCGGGGAGCTGTTTTTT. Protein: CASSSHGRGGYTGELFF.

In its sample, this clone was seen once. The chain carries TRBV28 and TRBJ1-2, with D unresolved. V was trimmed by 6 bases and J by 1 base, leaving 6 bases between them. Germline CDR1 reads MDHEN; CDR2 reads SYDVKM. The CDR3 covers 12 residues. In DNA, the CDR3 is TGTGCCAGCAGGGCAATTAACTATGGCTACACCTTC. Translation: CASRAINYGYTF.

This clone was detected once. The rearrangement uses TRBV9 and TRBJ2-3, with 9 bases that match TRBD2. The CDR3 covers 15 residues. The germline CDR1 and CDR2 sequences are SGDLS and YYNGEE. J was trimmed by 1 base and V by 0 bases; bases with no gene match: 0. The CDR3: CASSVGTSGTDTQYF. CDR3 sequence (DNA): TGTGCCAGCAGCGTAGGGACTAGCGGCACAGATACGCAGTATTTT.

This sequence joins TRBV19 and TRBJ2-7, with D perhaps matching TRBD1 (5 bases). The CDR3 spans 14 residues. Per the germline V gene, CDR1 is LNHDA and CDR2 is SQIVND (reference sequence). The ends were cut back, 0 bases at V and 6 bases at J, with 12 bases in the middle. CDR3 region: CASSIDLVTGEQYF. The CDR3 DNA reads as TGTGCCAGTAGTATAGATCTAGTTACAGGCGAGCAGTACTTC.

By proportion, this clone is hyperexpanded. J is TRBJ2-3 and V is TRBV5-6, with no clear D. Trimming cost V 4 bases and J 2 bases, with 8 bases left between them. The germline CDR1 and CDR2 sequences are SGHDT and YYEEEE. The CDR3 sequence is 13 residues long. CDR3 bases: TGTGCCAGCAGCCCACGGTACACAGATACGCAGTATTTT. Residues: CASSPRYTDTQYF.

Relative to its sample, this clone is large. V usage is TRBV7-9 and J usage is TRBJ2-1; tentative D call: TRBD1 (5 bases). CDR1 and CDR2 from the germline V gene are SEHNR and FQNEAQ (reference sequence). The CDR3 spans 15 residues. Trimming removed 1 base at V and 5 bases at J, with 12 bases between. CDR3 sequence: CASSLGAGWDNEQFF. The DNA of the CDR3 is TGTGCCAGCAGCTTAGGCGCAGGGTGGGACAATGAGCAGTTCTTC.

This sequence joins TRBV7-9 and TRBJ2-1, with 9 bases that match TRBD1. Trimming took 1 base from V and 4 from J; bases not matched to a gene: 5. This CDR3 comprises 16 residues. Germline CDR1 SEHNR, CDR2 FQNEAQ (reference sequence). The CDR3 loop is CASSLGTGVWYNEQFF. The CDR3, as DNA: TGTGCCAGCAGCTTAGGGACAGGGGTTTGGTACAATGAGCAGTTCTTC.

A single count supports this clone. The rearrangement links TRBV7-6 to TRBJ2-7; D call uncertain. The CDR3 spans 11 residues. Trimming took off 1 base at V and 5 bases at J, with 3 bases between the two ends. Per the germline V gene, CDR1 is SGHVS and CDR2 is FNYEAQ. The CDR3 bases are TGTGCCAGCAGCTTAGTGAACGAGCAGTACTTC. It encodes CASSLVNEQYF.